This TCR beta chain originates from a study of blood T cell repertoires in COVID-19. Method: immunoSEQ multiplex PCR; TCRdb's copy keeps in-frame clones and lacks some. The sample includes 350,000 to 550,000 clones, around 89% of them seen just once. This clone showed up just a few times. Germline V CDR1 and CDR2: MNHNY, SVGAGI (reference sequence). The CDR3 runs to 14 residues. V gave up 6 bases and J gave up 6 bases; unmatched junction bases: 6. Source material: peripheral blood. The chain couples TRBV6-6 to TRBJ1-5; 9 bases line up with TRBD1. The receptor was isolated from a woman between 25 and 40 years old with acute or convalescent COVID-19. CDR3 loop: CASSLQGAPQPQHF. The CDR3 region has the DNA TGTGCCAGCAGCCTACAGGGGGCGCCTCAGCCCCAGCATTTT.